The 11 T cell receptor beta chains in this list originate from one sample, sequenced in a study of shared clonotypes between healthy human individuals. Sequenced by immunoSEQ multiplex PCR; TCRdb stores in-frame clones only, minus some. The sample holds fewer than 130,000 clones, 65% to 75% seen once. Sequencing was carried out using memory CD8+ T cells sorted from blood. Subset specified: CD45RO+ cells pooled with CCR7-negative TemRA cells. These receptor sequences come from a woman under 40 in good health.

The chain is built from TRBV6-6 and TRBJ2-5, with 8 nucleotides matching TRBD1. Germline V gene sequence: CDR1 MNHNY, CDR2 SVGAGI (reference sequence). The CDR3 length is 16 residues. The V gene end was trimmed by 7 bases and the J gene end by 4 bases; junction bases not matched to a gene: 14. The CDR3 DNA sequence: TGTGCCAGCATGAGGTACGGACAGGGATCGAGAGAGACCCAGTACTTC. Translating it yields CASMRYGQGSRETQYF.

Written as DNA, the CDR3 is TGCGCCAGCAGCGACCGGTTGACCCAGTACTTC. Encoded protein: CASSDRLTQYF. This chain links TRBV5-1 with TRBJ2-5, with D uncertain. The germline V gene encodes CDR1 SGHRS and CDR2 YFSETQ. The CDR3 runs 11 residues. V shed 4 bases and J shed 7 bases, with 8 bases lying between them.

This chain's CDR3 is CATNPGVSYNEQFF. As DNA, the CDR3 is TGTGCCACCAATCCAGGGGTTTCCTACAATGAGCAGTTCTTC. The J gene is TRBJ2-1, the V gene TRBV6-5; possible D gene TRBD1, 6 bases. In germline, CDR1 is MNHEY, CDR2 SVGAGI. CDR3 length equals 14 residues. V was trimmed by 10 bases and J by 1 base, leaving 14 bases between them.

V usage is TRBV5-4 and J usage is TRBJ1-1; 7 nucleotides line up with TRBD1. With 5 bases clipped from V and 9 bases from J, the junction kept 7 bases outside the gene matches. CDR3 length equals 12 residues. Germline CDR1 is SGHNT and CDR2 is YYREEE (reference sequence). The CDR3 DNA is TGTGCCAGCAGGACCCTGGGACAGAAAGCTTTCTTT. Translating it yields CASRTLGQKAFF.

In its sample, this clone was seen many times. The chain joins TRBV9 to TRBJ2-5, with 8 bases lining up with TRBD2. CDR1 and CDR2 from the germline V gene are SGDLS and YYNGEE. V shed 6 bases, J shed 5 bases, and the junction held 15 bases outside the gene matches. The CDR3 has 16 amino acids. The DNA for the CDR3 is TGTGCCAGCACCGGGGATAGCGGGGCCCTGGCCGAGACCCAGTACTTC. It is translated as CASTGDSGALAETQYF.

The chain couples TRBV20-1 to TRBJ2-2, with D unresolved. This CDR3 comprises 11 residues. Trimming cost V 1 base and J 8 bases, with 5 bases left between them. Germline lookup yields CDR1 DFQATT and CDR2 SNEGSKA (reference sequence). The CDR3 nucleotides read TGCAGTGCTAGAGTCGTGGGGGAGCTGTTTTTT. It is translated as CSARVVGELFF.

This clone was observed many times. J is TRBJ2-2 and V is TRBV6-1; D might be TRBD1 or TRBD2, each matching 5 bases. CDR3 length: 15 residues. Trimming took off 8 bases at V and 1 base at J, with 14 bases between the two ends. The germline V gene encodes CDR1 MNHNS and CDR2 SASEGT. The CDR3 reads CASQLGAENTGELFF. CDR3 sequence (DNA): TGTGCCAGCCAGCTCGGGGCAGAGAACACCGGGGAGCTGTTTTTT.

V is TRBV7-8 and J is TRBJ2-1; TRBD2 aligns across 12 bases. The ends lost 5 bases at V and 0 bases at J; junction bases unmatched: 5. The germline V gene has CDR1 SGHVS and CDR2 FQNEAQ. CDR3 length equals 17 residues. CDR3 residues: CASSPLAGGSSYNEQFF. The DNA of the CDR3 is TGTGCCAGCAGCCCCCTAGCGGGAGGGAGCTCCTACAATGAGCAGTTCTTC.

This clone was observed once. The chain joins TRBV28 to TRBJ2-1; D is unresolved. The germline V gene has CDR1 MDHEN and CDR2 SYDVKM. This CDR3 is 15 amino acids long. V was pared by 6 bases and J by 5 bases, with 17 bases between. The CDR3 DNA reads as TGTGCCAGCAGCCCCGAGGTAGTTACTAACAATGAGCAGTTCTTC. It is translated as CASSPEVVTNNEQFF.

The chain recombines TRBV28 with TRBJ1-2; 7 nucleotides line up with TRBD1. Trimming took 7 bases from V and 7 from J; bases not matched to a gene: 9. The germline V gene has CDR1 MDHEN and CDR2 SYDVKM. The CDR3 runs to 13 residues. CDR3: CASKTRGRFGYTF. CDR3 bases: TGTGCCAGCAAAACGAGGGGGCGATTTGGCTACACCTTC.

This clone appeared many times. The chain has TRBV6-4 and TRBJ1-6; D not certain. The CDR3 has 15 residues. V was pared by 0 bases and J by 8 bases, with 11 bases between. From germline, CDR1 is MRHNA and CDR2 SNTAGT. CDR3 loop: CASSDSATEHSPLHF. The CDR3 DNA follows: TGTGCCAGCAGTGACTCGGCGACCGAGCATTCACCCCTCCACTTT.